These 28 T cell receptor beta chains share one sample of origin, sequenced in a study of response to subunit inactivated influenza vaccine (dated by TCRdb to 2017 to 2018). To prepare the library, RT-PCR was applied. Sequencing instrument: Illumina HiSeq 2500. TCRdb passed the public sequencing reads through fastp at Q25 and MiXCR, retaining productive beta sequences. Each CDR3 protein appears once, grouped with its most common genes and DNA. The sample contains about 540,000 distinct CDR3 sequences, 14% of them found a single time. Over 8.5% of the sample goes to the ten largest clones. The starting material was PBMCs from blood, obtained 11 to 12 days after vaccination. These receptors were taken from a man aged 50-60 years who received an inactivated influenza vaccine. Donor details come from another sample of the same person, matched by shared clones.

Only a few counts were recorded for this clonotype. The chain combines TRBV14 with TRBJ1-3, with D tentatively TRBD1 (5 bases). In germline, CDR1 is SGHDN, CDR2 FVKESK. The CDR3 is 17 residues long. V was cut by 4 bases and J by 3 bases, with 19 bases left in between. As DNA, the CDR3 is TGTGCCAGCAGCCGAAAGGGAGGGGCGCAGTATGGAAACACCATATATTTT. Its translation is CASSRKGGAQYGNTIYF.

The chain joins TRBV2 to TRBJ2-5; D is uncertain. The V gene lost 3 bases and the J gene lost 5 bases, with 13 bases spanning the gap. CDR1 and CDR2 (germline): SNHLY, FYNNEI. This CDR3 is 14 amino acids long. CDR3 sequence reads: CASSEYLRDETQYF. CDR3 bases: TGTGCCAGCAGTGAGTACCTTAGAGATGAGACCCAGTACTTC.

Only a few counts were recorded for this clonotype. This sequence joins TRBV20-1 and TRBJ2-1; 9 nucleotides line up with TRBD2. V shed 3 bases and J 6 bases; nucleotides not matched to a gene: 9. The CDR3 is 15 residues long. Germline assignment: CDR1 DFQATT and CDR2 SNEGSKA (reference sequence). The CDR3 reads CSARVSGSVVNEQFF. The CDR3 DNA sequence: TGCAGTGCTAGGGTTAGCGGGAGTGTGGTCAATGAGCAGTTCTTC.

For the CDR3, the DNA is TGTGCCAGCAGCCCCAACCGACAGTACGAGCAGTACTTC. Translating gives CASSPNRQYEQYF. V gene TRBV7-2 combines with J gene TRBJ2-7, with D tentatively TRBD1 (5 bases). This CDR3 region has 13 residues. Germline CDR1 is SGHTA and CDR2 is FQGNSA. V was clipped by 5 bases and J by 4 bases, with 12 bases between them. Combining the CDR3 with reference TRBV7-2 and TRBJ2-7 gives the whole variable domain GAGVSQSPSNKVTEKGKDVELRCDPISGHTALYWYRQSLGQGLEFLIYFQGNSAPDKSGLPSDRFSAERTGGSVSTLTIQRTQQEDSAVYLCASSPNRQYEQYFGPGTRLTVT.

This clonotype showed up just a few times. The V call is TRBV12-3 or TRBV12-4, the J call TRBJ1-1; D call uncertain. Between the trimmed V and J ends, which lost 3 bases and 2 bases, there was a span of 10 bases. CDR3 length: 14 residues. The CDR3, as DNA: TGTGCCAGCAGTTTTTTTCACAGCAACACTGAAGCTTTCTTT. Protein: CASSFFHSNTEAFF.

The table lists this clonotype with many counts. The rearrangement uses TRBV6-1 and TRBJ2-1, with D possibly TRBD1 on 6 matching bases. Between the trimmed V and J ends, which lost 5 bases and 2 bases, there was a span of 13 bases. The CDR3 contains 15 residues. Germline CDR1 and CDR2: MNHNS and SASEGT. This CDR3 reads CASSPPGTPYNEQFF. The CDR3 DNA follows: TGTGCCAGCAGTCCCCCCGGGACACCCTACAATGAGCAGTTCTTC.

The sample holds many counts of this clonotype. The chain couples TRBV12-3 or TRBV12-4 to TRBJ2-1; 7 bases match TRBD1. The ends lost 6 bases at V and 8 bases at J; junction bases unmatched: 10. The CDR3 has 14 amino acids. DNA for the CDR3: TGTGCCAGCAGCCCTTTCAAGGGGGCCGATGAGCAGTTCTTC. This codes for CASSPFKGADEQFF.

This clonotype turned up a few times. The V gene is TRBV5-6, the J gene TRBJ2-1; TRBD2 might be the D (5 bases). The CDR3 loop spans 13 amino acids. In germline, CDR1 is SGHDT, CDR2 YYEEEE. Trimming cost V 2 bases and J 8 bases, with 11 bases left between them. CDR3 sequence: CASSLLNGDEQFF. DNA for the CDR3: TGTGCCAGCAGCTTACTTAACGGGGATGAGCAGTTCTTC.

This clonotype was recorded a few times. This sequence joins TRBV10-3 and TRBJ2-4; tentative D call: TRBD1 (5 bases). CDR3 length: 14 amino acids. Trimming left V 7 bases short and J 2 bases short, with 12 bases between. From germline, CDR1 is ENHRY and CDR2 SYGVKD. The CDR3 nucleotides are TGTGCCATCATTTGGTGGGGCACCAAAAACATTCAGTACTTC. Translation gives CAIIWWGTKNIQYF.

In its sample, this clonotype was seen many times. This chain connects TRBV29-1 to TRBJ2-2, with TRBD2 as a possible D gene (6 bases). Trimming left V 7 bases short and J 8 bases short, with 14 bases between. The CDR3 is 12 residues long. Germline V gene lookup returns CDR1 SQVTM and CDR2 ANQGSEA. The DNA of the CDR3 is TGCAGCGACCCTAGGGGAGGTGGGGAGCTGTTTTTT. Translated: CSDPRGGGELFF.

This clonotype was recorded a few times. J is TRBJ2-3 and V is TRBV12-3 or TRBV12-4; TRBD2 aligns across 9 bases. V lost 9 bases, J lost 6 bases, and 10 bases stayed unmatched. The CDR3 is 14 residues long. CDR3 nucleotides: TGTGCCAGTACTCGGGCTAGCGGGGTTGATACGCAGTATTTT. It encodes CASTRASGVDTQYF.

The chain recombines TRBV10-3 with TRBJ2-2; D perhaps matches TRBD1 (6 bases). Trimming removed 4 bases from V and 6 bases from J, with 12 bases in between. The germline V gene encodes CDR1 ENHRY and CDR2 SYGVKD. There are 14 residues in the CDR3. Written as DNA, the CDR3 is TGTGCCATCAGTGCTCGACAGGCTGCCGGGGAGCTGTTTTTT. It encodes CAISARQAAGELFF.

This clonotype appeared a few times. This chain connects TRBV7-9 to TRBJ1-2; 11 nucleotides match TRBD1. CDR3 length: 16 residues. Germline CDR1 is SEHNR and CDR2 is FQNEAQ (reference sequence). V shed 0 bases and J 6 bases; nucleotides not matched to a gene: 6. The CDR3: CASSLALGTGGHGYTF. The CDR3 DNA reads as TGTGCCAGCAGCTTAGCGCTCGGGACAGGGGGGCATGGCTACACCTTC.

The rearrangement joins TRBV5-1 to TRBJ2-6, with D uncertain. V was trimmed by 4 bases and J by 0 bases, leaving 11 bases between them. CDR3 length equals 16 residues. The germline gives CDR1 SGHRS, CDR2 YFSETQ. CDR3 residues: CASSPTQSSGANVLTF. Here the CDR3 DNA reads TGCGCCAGCAGCCCTACACAGAGCTCTGGGGCCAACGTCCTGACTTTC.

Only a few counts were recorded for this clonotype. The chain carries TRBV24-1 and TRBJ2-2, with TRBD1 matching over 11 bases. The V segment lost 5 bases and the J segment 6 bases; nucleotides outside the gene matches: 7. The germline V gene encodes CDR1 KGHDR and CDR2 SFDVKD. The CDR3 is 16 amino acids. Here the CDR3 reads CATSGPGTGGSGELFF. CDR3 sequence (DNA): TGTGCCACCAGTGGGCCCGGGACAGGGGGTTCCGGGGAGCTGTTTTTT.

This rearrangement joins TRBV19 to TRBJ2-7; tentatively, D is TRBD2 (5 bases). Germline V lookup: CDR1 LNHDA, CDR2 SQIVND (reference sequence). The ends were cut back, 3 bases at V and 4 bases at J, with 16 bases in the middle. CDR3 length equals 15 residues. The CDR3, as DNA: TGTGCCAGTAGTATCTTAACCCAGACTACGTACGAGCAGTACTTC. Translating it yields CASSILTQTTYEQYF. Supplemented by reference TRBV19 and TRBJ2-7, the full variable domain reads DGGITQSPKYLFRKEGQNVTLSCEQNLNHDAMYWYRQDPGQGLRLIYYSQIVNDFQKGDIAEGYSVSREKKESFPLTVTSAQKNPTAFYLCASSILTQTTYEQYFGPGTRLTVT.

V and J are TRBV4-3 and TRBJ2-5; D remains unclear. V was trimmed by 2 bases and J by 3 bases, leaving 7 bases between them. Germline-derived CDR1 and CDR2 are LGHNA and YSLEER. This CDR3 spans 13 amino acids. The CDR3 DNA is TGCGCCAGCAGCCAACACAGAGAAGAGACCCAGTACTTC. Translated, it gives CASSQHREETQYF.

The chain recombines TRBV6-5 with TRBJ2-7; D may be TRBD2 (6 bases). The CDR3 loop spans 14 amino acids. The germline V gene encodes CDR1 MNHEY and CDR2 SVGAGI. Between the trimmed V and J ends, which lost 0 bases and 12 bases, there was a span of 18 bases. This CDR3 is CASSYSGGGSGRYF. The CDR3 DNA reads TGTGCCAGCAGTTACTCGGGTGGGGGGTCCGGTCGGTACTTC.

This clonotype was counted many times. The V gene is TRBV11-3, the J gene TRBJ2-1; 10 bases match TRBD2. Trimming took 4 bases from V and 2 from J; bases not matched to a gene: 14. Germline V gene lookup returns CDR1 SGHNT and CDR2 YENEEA. This CDR3 has 19 amino acids. CDR3 DNA: TGTGCCAGCAGCTCCAGATCAGTAGCGGGGGGTATAACCTACAATGAGCAGTTCTTC. Its protein product is CASSSRSVAGGITYNEQFF.

The table lists this clonotype with a few counts. The J gene is TRBJ2-3, the V gene TRBV7-2; D possibly corresponds to TRBD1 (6 bases). The CDR3 runs 15 residues. The V gene's germline CDR1 is SGHTA and CDR2 FQGNSA. With 2 bases removed from V and 3 bases from J, the gap between germline ends came to 12 bases. The CDR3 spells CASSLSYRATDTQYF. The CDR3 bases are TGTGCCAGCAGCTTATCGTACAGGGCGACAGATACGCAGTATTTT.

Many counts were recorded for this clonotype. The rearrangement joins TRBV5-1 to TRBJ1-1, with 7 positions matching TRBD1. CDR1 SGHRS and CDR2 YFSETQ come from the germline V gene. The CDR3 length is 14 residues. The J segment lost 1 base and the V segment lost 7 bases, leaving 7 bases of the junction unmatched. The CDR3 loop reads CASGQDRRNTEAFF. Here the CDR3 DNA reads TGCGCCAGCGGCCAGGACAGGAGGAACACTGAAGCTTTCTTT.

The chain links TRBV23-1 to TRBJ2-7, with D possibly matching TRBD2 (6 bases). TRBV23-1 is reported as an ORF; its role is uncertain. There are 12 residues in the CDR3. With 11 bases removed from V and 5 bases from J, the gap between germline ends came to 16 bases. CDR3 DNA: TGCGCCCCGCAGGGAGGAATCCACGAGCAGTACTTC. Protein: CAPQGGIHEQYF.

In its sample, this clonotype was seen many times. The chain has TRBV12-3 or TRBV12-4 and TRBJ2-2, with a possible D match to TRBD2 (5 bases). Trimming took off 4 bases at V and 0 bases at J, with 9 bases between the two ends. This CDR3 is built from 15 residues. The CDR3 loop is CASSSSGPNTGELFF. Here the CDR3 DNA reads TGTGCCAGCAGTTCCAGCGGACCGAACACCGGGGAGCTGTTTTTT.

This sequence joins TRBV20-1 and TRBJ1-1, with 9 nucleotides matching TRBD1. The ends lost 6 bases at V and 6 bases at J; junction bases unmatched: 5. Germline-derived CDR1 and CDR2 are DFQATT and SNEGSKA (reference sequence). The CDR3 runs to 12 residues. The CDR3, as DNA: TGCAGTGCGAGGACAGGGGTCGCTGAAGCTTTCTTT. Protein: CSARTGVAEAFF.

This clonotype occurred many times. The rearrangement joins TRBV20-1 to TRBJ2-1, with 11 positions matching TRBD2. V lost 0 bases to trimming and J lost 9 bases; unmatched junction nucleotides: 10. The V gene's germline CDR1 is DFQATT and CDR2 SNEGSKA (reference sequence). There are 16 residues in the CDR3. The CDR3 protein is CSARDLGRLAGGEQFF. CDR3 nucleotide sequence: TGCAGTGCTAGAGATCTAGGGCGGCTAGCGGGGGGTGAGCAGTTCTTC.

The chain has TRBV5-5 and TRBJ2-1; no clear D gene. Germline CDR1 SGHKS, CDR2 YYEKEE (reference sequence). This CDR3 spans 14 amino acids. V lost 4 bases and J lost 7, with 15 bases in between. This chain's CDR3 is CASSDMGQPNEQFF. CDR3 in DNA: TGTGCCAGCAGCGACATGGGTCAACCTAATGAGCAGTTCTTC.

This clonotype came up a few times. The chain couples TRBV5-1 to TRBJ2-2, with 11 positions matching TRBD2. V dropped 4 bases and J dropped 4; count of bases not matched to a gene: 12. This CDR3 comprises 18 residues. Germline CDR1 SGHRS, CDR2 YFSETQ. In DNA, the CDR3 is TGCGCCAGCAGCCCGCTTGTATCTAGCGGGAGGTCCACCGGGGAGCTGTTTTTT. Translating gives CASSPLVSSGRSTGELFF.

The chain joins TRBV7-2 to TRBJ2-1; tentatively, D is TRBD2 (6 bases). The CDR3 length is 16 residues. V was clipped by 3 bases and J by 3 bases, with 15 bases between them. CDR1 is SGHTA, CDR2 FQGNSA, per germline. The CDR3 region is CASSLGGSGRYNEQFF. DNA of the CDR3: TGTGCCAGCAGCTTGGGGGGTAGCGGCCGCTACAATGAGCAGTTCTTC.